These 25 T cell receptor beta chains came from one sample sequenced in a study of control samples from healthy donors and cancer patients. Libraries were prepared by immunoSEQ multiplex PCR; TCRdb keeps only in-frame clonotypes and omits some of them. The sample includes roughly 47,000 clones, around 87% of them seen just once. The sequenced sample consisted of PBMCs. These receptors were taken from a woman aged 55-69 years with lung cancer.

This sequence joins TRBV4-3 and TRBJ2-7; 9 nucleotides align to TRBD1. CDR3 length equals 17 residues. After removal of 2 bases from V and 0 bases from J, the junction contained 8 bases not matched to a gene. CDR1 is LGHNA and CDR2 is YSLEER in the germline V gene. CDR3: CASSQLAGQGFSYEQYF. The DNA of the CDR3 is TGCGCCAGCAGCCAACTCGCGGGACAGGGTTTCTCCTACGAGCAGTACTTC.

A single count supports this clone. The V call is TRBV30, the J call TRBJ2-1; no definite D call. CDR3 size: 13 residues. Germline V gene data show CDR1 as GTSNPN and CDR2 as SVGIG (reference sequence). With 3 bases removed from V and 0 bases from J, the gap between germline ends came to 6 bases. Here the CDR3 reads CAWSGSSYNEQFF. For the CDR3, the DNA is TGTGCCTGGAGCGGTAGCTCCTACAATGAGCAGTTCTTC.

On this clone itself: The DNA is left out, because the CDR3 cannot be placed on it with certainty; the CDR3 is given as TCRdb lists it. The chain is built from TRBV2 and TRBJ2-1; the table assigns TRBD2, which was not confirmed against the DNA. Germline CDR1 reads SNHLY; CDR2 reads FYNNEI. The CDR3 region is 13 residues in length, termini included. CDR3 residues: CASSEFASGSCFF.

The chain uses TRBV7-6 and TRBJ2-1; TRBD2 matches at 10 bases. Germline CDR1 is SGHVS and CDR2 is FNYEAQ. With V trimmed by 3 bases and J by 9 bases, 11 bases remained unmatched. The CDR3 sequence is 16 residues long. CDR3 region: CASSFDPSGRGSEQFF. CDR3 DNA sequence: TGTGCCAGCAGCTTCGACCCTAGCGGGAGAGGGAGTGAGCAGTTCTTC.

The genes are TRBV25-1 and TRBJ1-2; D not resolved. The V and J ends lost 3 bases and 8 bases respectively, with 10 bases between them. Germline values: CDR1 MGHDK, CDR2 SYGVNS. CDR3 length: 12 amino acids. Here the CDR3 reads CASSEGGGGYTF. CDR3 DNA: TGTGCCAGCAGTGAGGGAGGAGGAGGCTACACCTTC.

The V call is TRBV15, the J call TRBJ1-1, with no clear D. The CDR3 runs to 13 residues. V lost 0 bases to trimming and J lost 11 bases, with 13 bases between them. Looked up from germline, CDR1 is LNHNV and CDR2 is YYDKDF (reference sequence). The CDR3 region has the DNA TGTGCCACCAGCAGAGATGGAGTCAGCCGGGCTTTCTTT. This encodes CATSRDGVSRAFF.

The V call is TRBV11-3, the J call TRBJ2-5; D is ambiguous. The CDR3 has 15 residues. Per germline, CDR1 SGHNT and CDR2 YENEEA. V lost 1 base and J 3 bases, leaving 12 bases between the germline ends. Written as DNA, the CDR3 is TGTGCCAGCAGCTTAGGGTCGATACCAGAAGAGACCCAGTACTTC. This encodes CASSLGSIPEETQYF.

This clone was detected a few times. The CDR3 DNA is TGCAGCGTTGAAGAGATCGGAGAGACCCAGTACTTC. It codes for CSVEEIGETQYF. The chain is built from TRBV29-1 and TRBJ2-5; D is ambiguous. Germline V lookup: CDR1 SQVTM, CDR2 ANQGSEA. Between the trimmed V and J ends, which lost 0 bases and 4 bases, there was a span of 6 bases. This CDR3 contains 12 residues.

This sequence joins TRBV29-1 and TRBJ2-7; TRBD2 might be the D (6 bases). The CDR3 runs to 15 residues. V lost 0 bases to trimming and J lost 0 bases, with 12 bases between them. Germline-derived CDR1 and CDR2 are SQVTM and ANQGSEA. Here the CDR3 DNA reads TGCAGCGTTGAAGATGGAGGGGCAGTCTCCTACGAGCAGTACTTC. Translation gives CSVEDGGAVSYEQYF.

The CDR3 protein is CASGLRPGGSSYEQYF. Here the CDR3 DNA reads TGTGCTAGTGGTTTGCGTCCGGGGGGAAGCTCCTACGAGCAGTACTTC. The chain uses TRBV12-5 and TRBJ2-7, with 7 nucleotides matching TRBD2. Germline CDR1 and CDR2: LGHNT and FRNRAP. This CDR3 is built from 16 residues. V was pared by 2 bases and J by 0 bases, with 7 bases of the junction left unmatched.

V and J are TRBV12-3 or TRBV12-4 and TRBJ1-1; possibly TRBD1 for D (6 bases). CDR3 length: 13 residues. Trimming left V 8 bases short and J 11 bases short, with 21 bases between. The CDR3: CASQGALIRGAFF. The CDR3 DNA is TGTGCCAGCCAAGGGGCCCTTATAAGGGGGGCTTTCTTT.

This clone has just one count. This CDR3 reads CASRPGTLFLYEQYF. In nucleotides, the CDR3 is TGTGCCAGCAGGCCCGGGACCCTATTTCTCTACGAGCAGTACTTC. V and J are TRBV28 and TRBJ2-7; D might be TRBD1 or TRBD2, each matching 5 bases. The CDR3 totals 15 residues. Trimming removed 6 bases from V and 3 bases from J, with 18 bases in between. Germline-derived CDR1 and CDR2 are MDHEN and SYDVKM.

This chain uses TRBV11-1 with TRBJ2-3, with TRBD1 as a possible D gene (6 bases). The V gene lost 4 bases and the J gene lost 5 bases, with 16 bases spanning the gap. The CDR3 contains 15 residues. CDR1 SGHAT and CDR2 FQDESV come from the germline V gene (reference sequence). CDR3 in amino acids: CASSSFVGAGDTQYF. Written as DNA, the CDR3 is TGTGCCAGCAGCTCCTTCGTGGGGGCGGGAGATACGCAGTATTTT.

This CDR3 is CASSQRATMNTEAFF. The CDR3 DNA reads as TGCGCCAGCAGCCAACGTGCGACAATGAACACTGAAGCTTTCTTT. The chain uses TRBV4-3 and TRBJ1-1; D is ambiguous. V lost 2 bases and J lost 0, with 10 bases in between. The CDR3 runs to 15 residues. The germline gives CDR1 LGHNA, CDR2 YSLEER.

The chain links TRBV6-5 to TRBJ1-1, with a tentative D call TRBD1 (6 bases). Germline V CDR1 and CDR2: MNHEY, SVGAGI. V gave up 3 bases and J gave up 4 bases, with 18 bases separating them. The CDR3 extends over 16 amino acids. The CDR3 nucleotides read TGTGCCAGCAGTTATCCGCAGGGGTGGGTGAGCACTGAAGCTTTCTTT. Amino acid sequence: CASSYPQGWVSTEAFF.

The J gene is TRBJ2-5, the V gene TRBV30; a weak D match, TRBD1 (6 bases). The CDR3 is made up of 16 amino acids. Trimming removed 0 bases from V and 4 bases from J, with 18 bases in between. CDR1 is GTSNPN and CDR2 is SVGIG in the germline V gene (reference sequence). This chain's CDR3 is CAWSVRLGARLETQYF. The DNA for the CDR3 is TGTGCCTGGAGTGTCCGGTTGGGGGCGCGATTAGAGACCCAGTACTTC.

This sequence joins TRBV6-1 and TRBJ1-1; 9 nucleotides align to TRBD1. V trimming: 3 bases; J trimming: 2 bases; junction bases outside the gene matches: 1. Germline CDR1 and CDR2: MNHNS and SASEGT. This CDR3 is 14 amino acids long. The CDR3 here is CASSEGQGNTEAFF. The CDR3 DNA reads as TGTGCCAGCAGTGAGGGACAGGGCAACACTGAAGCTTTCTTT.

V gene TRBV11-3 combines with J gene TRBJ1-2; TRBD1 matches 7 bases. The CDR3 has 16 amino acids. V gave up 5 bases and J gave up 8 bases; unmatched junction bases: 17. Germline V gives CDR1 SGHNT, CDR2 YENEEA. The CDR3 loop reads CASSAGGLTGKEGYTF. DNA for the CDR3: TGTGCCAGCAGCGCTGGGGGCCTGACAGGGAAGGAAGGCTACACCTTC.

The chain has TRBV19 and TRBJ2-3; no firm D call. The germline V and J ends were trimmed by 0 bases and 0 bases, with 7 bases remaining between them. Germline CDR1 is LNHDA and CDR2 is SQIVND (reference sequence). There are 15 residues in the CDR3. Written as DNA, the CDR3 is TGTGCCAGTAGTATAGATCGAAAGAGCACAGATACGCAGTATTTT. Its translation is CASSIDRKSTDTQYF.

The chain combines TRBV5-5 with TRBJ2-7; D is unclear. CDR3 length equals 15 residues. The germline gives CDR1 SGHKS, CDR2 YYEKEE (reference sequence). Trimming cost V 0 bases and J 3 bases, with 13 bases left between them. CDR3 sequence: CASSLEGNPDYEQYF. DNA of the CDR3: TGTGCCAGCAGCTTGGAGGGCAACCCGGACTACGAGCAGTACTTC.

The chain has TRBV18 and TRBJ1-1; D not resolved. The germline V gene encodes CDR1 KGHSH and CDR2 LQKENI. This CDR3 spans 13 amino acids. Trimming stripped 3 bases from V and 1 base from J, with 6 bases between. The CDR3 sequence: CASSPRQNTEAFF. DNA of the CDR3: TGTGCCAGCTCACCCCGACAGAACACTGAAGCTTTCTTT.

V gene TRBV5-1 combines with J gene TRBJ1-1; a weak D match, TRBD1 (5 bases). Between the trimmed V and J ends, which lost 3 bases and 1 base, there was a span of 13 bases. The V gene's germline CDR1 is SGHRS and CDR2 YFSETQ. The CDR3 contains 15 residues. The CDR3 coding sequence is TGCGCCAGCAGCTCGTCGGGACCCTCGAACACTGAAGCTTTCTTT. The encoded protein is CASSSSGPSNTEAFF.

This clone was counted once. The genes are TRBV5-6 and TRBJ2-7, with TRBD1 identical over 7 bases. After removal of 4 bases from V and 2 bases from J, the junction contained 6 bases not matched to a gene. In germline, CDR1 is SGHDT, CDR2 YYEEEE. The CDR3 spans 14 residues. The CDR3 loop reads CASSPPGQTYEQYF. As DNA, the CDR3 is TGTGCCAGCAGCCCACCGGGACAGACCTACGAGCAGTACTTC.

V usage is TRBV7-2 and J usage is TRBJ2-3, with a weak D call TRBD2 (5 bases). The germline gives CDR1 SGHTA, CDR2 FQGNSA. V was pared by 3 bases and J by 10 bases, with 14 bases between. This CDR3 contains 13 residues. The CDR3 sequence is CASSFSPSMSQYF. For the CDR3, the DNA is TGTGCCAGCAGCTTTTCCCCTAGCATGTCGCAGTATTTT.

This clone was observed a handful of times. The CDR3 region is CATGTSGRAGSTDTQYF. CDR3 sequence (DNA): TGTGCCACCGGGACTAGCGGGAGGGCCGGGAGCACAGATACGCAGTATTTT. The chain is built from TRBV10-3 and TRBJ2-3; TRBD2 matches at 16 bases. The V segment lost 10 bases and the J segment 0 bases; nucleotides outside the gene matches: 7. Germline CDR1 is ENHRY and CDR2 is SYGVKD. The CDR3 runs to 17 residues.